This TCR beta chain originates from a study of blood T cell repertoires in COVID-19 (dated by TCRdb to 2020 to 2021). In terms of the full investigation: Collaborator samples came from the United States, Italy and Spain and covered acute and convalescent phases of COVID-19. The prospective study material was composed of cDNA or gDNA derived from T cells, B-cell-depleted T cells, or PBMCs. The samples were drawn from the first 160 participants of the ongoing ImmuneRACE study and from 1,254 subjects provided by 6 global collaborators. Sample metadata almost always included a de-identified subject ID, COVID-19 status, age in years and sex. Where available, HLA class I and class II types were taken from metadata supplied by the sample provider and were not determined by assay-based typing. A freely available public database, intended as a resource for researchers studying the immune response to SARS-CoV-2, is where the repertoires were released. Deeply sampled blood TCRbeta repertoires from subjects exposed to, actively infected with, or recovered from COVID-19 were included in the dataset. The study at large found these results: Clinical and demographic metadata were provided uncurated, with the amount varying by source and participant.

Participants in the prospective study were enrolled through a virtual design, were aged about 18 to 100 years, and lived in some 24 United States geographic areas. Cohort assignment in the prospective study relied on participant-reported clinical history from a screening survey and a study questionnaire. Recovered participants in ImmuneRACE Cohort 3 were defined by two consecutive negative NP/OP PCR tests, clearance by a healthcare professional, or resolution of symptoms. Each participant in the prospective study had whole blood, serum and a nasopharyngeal or oropharyngeal swab collected by mobile phlebotomists. Over a roughly two-month period, participants in the prospective study had the option of providing additional blood draws and questionnaires. Prospective study blood samples were shipped either frozen or at room temperature before DNA extraction. CDR1 and CDR2 were assigned from the germline V gene (reference sequence) as LGHDT and YNNKEL. Trimming leaves V shorter by 4 bases and J shorter by 6 bases, with the junction holding 14 bases beyond the gene matches. The CDR3 runs 16 residues from the cysteine to the phenylalanine. The entry retains the CDR3 DNA only, 48 bases that are in frame from base 1.

Details on this clone: Its recognized antigen is unknown. No quality values exist for individual bases; no much larger clone is one base distant. Other DNA sequences in this specimen translate into the identical CDR3.

The immunoSEQ Assay, a bias-controlled multiplex PCR, was used to amplify TCRbeta CDR3 regions from genomic DNA. In the authors' own workflow: The number of nucleated cells in each sample was estimated from the amplification of reference gene primers within the assay. Sequence reads were collapsed and filtered to measure the absolute abundance of every unique TCRbeta CDR3 rearrangement. For each sample, productive Simpson clonality was calculated by taking the square root of Simpson's diversity index across productive rearrangements. TCRdb stores this immuneACCESS table with in-frame sequences only. Part of the clones is absent; in the studies checked, under half of the shortfall reflects unresolved V genes, and no reason is known for the rest. Clonal size and the V and J genes are those of that table, whereas D and trimming came from the DNA. A total of hundreds of thousands of clones appear in this sample, 82% of them only once. Jointly, the top ten make up roughly 3.5% of the sample.

Material for sequencing was PBMCs or T cells enriched from blood (not recorded which). This clonotype was obtained from a woman aged 55-70 years who had recovered from COVID-19. The sequence links TRBV3-1 (or the pseudogene TRBV3-2) to TRBJ1-2; 7 nucleotides in the junction match TRBD1. The CDR3 here reads CASSRNAQKGADGYTF. The nucleotide sequence is given as TGTGCCAGCAGCCGAAACGCCCAGAAGGGGGCGGATGGCTACACCTTC.